These T cell receptor beta chains were read from a single sample in a study of blood T cell repertoires in COVID-19. Assay used: immunoSEQ multiplex PCR; TCRdb lists only in-frame clones, some missing. The sample lists 110,000 or so clones, less than 90% seen once, with about 8% in the top ten. Sequencing input: peripheral blood. Receptors originate from a man between 65 and 85 years old who had recovered from COVID-19. CDR3s include the opening cysteine and the closing phenylalanine or tryptophan. Fields, in order: clone size, J gene, D gene, V gene, CDR3 DNA, CDR3 protein. The D gene is left open where the match is weak. Rows may omit the clone size; those that give it use once, few, many or a size class.

size: NA
J: TRBJ2-6
D: TRBD1
V: TRBV9
DNA: TGTGCCAGCAGCGCGGGGGACAGGTACAACTCTGGGGCCAACGTCCTGACTTTC
CDR3: CASSAGDRYNSGANVLTF

size: NA
J: TRBJ1-1
D: NA
V: TRBV27
DNA: TGTGCCAGCAGTTTCTATCGGTGGAACACTGAAGCTTTCTTT
CDR3: CASSFYRWNTEAFF

size: NA
J: TRBJ2-3
D: TRBD1
V: TRBV2
DNA: TGTGCCAGCAGTCGACAGGGGGCGGGGGATACGCAGTATTTT
CDR3: CASSRQGAGDTQYF

size: NA
J: TRBJ1-1
D: TRBD1
V: TRBV27
DNA: TGTGCCAGCAGTCGGACAGGGGGGACTGAAGCTTTCTTT
CDR3: CASSRTGGTEAFF

size: NA
J: TRBJ2-7
D: NA
V: TRBV2
DNA: TGTGCCAGCATAAGACAGTCCTACGAGCAGTACTTC
CDR3: CASIRQSYEQYF

size: many
J: TRBJ2-7
D: TRBD1
V: TRBV4-1
DNA: TGCGCCAGCAGCCAAACGGGACAGAGAACCTACGAGCAGTACTTC
CDR3: CASSQTGQRTYEQYF

size: NA
J: TRBJ1-1
D: NA
V: TRBV20-1
DNA: TGCAGTGCTGGTGCTCTTGGAGGCATCATGAACACTGAAGCTTTCTTT
CDR3: CSAGALGGIMNTEAFF

size: few
J: TRBJ2-7
D: TRBD1
V: TRBV7-2
DNA: TGTGCCAGCAGCTTGCAGGGACAGGGTATGTACGAGCAGTACTTC
CDR3: CASSLQGQGMYEQYF

size: few
J: TRBJ1-2
D: TRBD1
V: TRBV27
DNA: TGTGCCAGCAAGAGGACAGGTTTAGACTATGGCTACACCTTC
CDR3: CASKRTGLDYGYTF

size: NA
J: TRBJ1-4
D: NA
V: TRBV3-1/TRBV3-2
DNA: TGTGCCAGCAGCCAAAGGGGGGAAAAACTGTTTTTT
CDR3: CASSQRGEKLFF

size: NA
J: TRBJ2-7
D: NA
V: TRBV27
DNA: TGTGCCAGCAGTTTATCGATGGAGGGCGGGGAGGCGATCTACGAGCAGTACTTC
CDR3: CASSLSMEGGEAIYEQYF

size: NA
J: TRBJ2-2
D: NA
V: TRBV7-2
DNA: TGTGCCAGCAGCCCTTCCAGGGGGGAGCTGTTTTTT
CDR3: CASSPSRGELFF

size: NA
J: TRBJ1-4
D: TRBD1
V: TRBV18
DNA: TGTGCCAGCTCACCAAAGACAGGGAGTTCTAATGAAAAACTGTTTTTT
CDR3: CASSPKTGSSNEKLFF

size: NA
J: TRBJ1-1
D: TRBD1
V: TRBV6-5
DNA: TGTGCCAGCAGTAGACAGGGGAGGGACACTGAAGCTTTCTTT
CDR3: CASSRQGRDTEAFF

size: NA
J: TRBJ1-2
D: TRBD1
V: TRBV18
DNA: TGTGCCAGCTCATTAGGAGAGTCCGGGACAGTCTATGGCTACACCTTC
CDR3: CASSLGESGTVYGYTF

size: few
J: TRBJ2-1
D: TRBD2
V: TRBV5-1
DNA: TGCGCCAGCAGCTTGGACCCAGCGGGGTACAATGAGCAGTTCTTC
CDR3: CASSLDPAGYNEQFF

size: NA
J: TRBJ2-1
D: NA
V: TRBV5-1
DNA: TGCGCCAGCAGCTTAATGAGCGGCTCCTACAATGAGCAGTTCTTC
CDR3: CASSLMSGSYNEQFF

size: NA
J: TRBJ2-3
D: NA
V: TRBV11-2
DNA: TGTGCCAGCAGCTCTCCCCTAGTCACAGATACGCAGTATTTT
CDR3: CASSSPLVTDTQYF

size: NA
J: TRBJ2-3
D: TRBD2
V: TRBV5-1
DNA: TGCGCCAGCAGTCTGACCGGGAGGGCCGCAGATACGCAGTATTTT
CDR3: CASSLTGRAADTQYF

size: NA
J: TRBJ2-5
D: NA
V: TRBV30
DNA: TGTGCCTGGAGTGTGGGCAGAGAGACCCAGTACTTC
CDR3: CAWSVGRETQYF

size: NA
J: TRBJ2-3
D: NA
V: TRBV30
DNA: TGTGCCTGGAGTGTAGGCGGATCAGATACGCAGTATTTT
CDR3: CAWSVGGSDTQYF

size: NA
J: TRBJ2-1
D: TRBD1
V: TRBV11-2
DNA: TGTGCCAGCAGCTCCCGGACAGGGGGCTACAATGAGCAGTTCTTC
CDR3: CASSSRTGGYNEQFF

size: NA
J: TRBJ2-5
D: TRBD2
V: TRBV29-1
DNA: TGCAGCGTTGAAGCAACTAGCGGCCAAGAGACCCAGTACTTC
CDR3: CSVEATSGQETQYF

size: NA
J: TRBJ2-3
D: NA
V: TRBV7-8
DNA: TGTGCCAGCAGCCGACAGGGGAGCGGGGGCCCCCGTACGCAGTATTTT
CDR3: CASSRQGSGGPRTQYF

size: NA
J: TRBJ1-2
D: NA
V: TRBV5-4
DNA: TGTGCCAGCAGCAGACAGAACTATGGCTACACCTTC
CDR3: CASSRQNYGYTF

size: NA
J: TRBJ2-1
D: TRBD2
V: TRBV7-9
DNA: TGTGCCAGCAGCTCCAGCGGGATTAAGGCGGATGAGCAGTTCTTC
CDR3: CASSSSGIKADEQFF

size: NA
J: TRBJ2-3
D: TRBD2
V: TRBV27
DNA: TGTGCCAGCAGTCTAATAAAGACTAGCGGGGGGACTCTTTATTTT
CDR3: CASSLIKTSGGTLYF

size: NA
J: TRBJ1-2
D: NA
V: TRBV11-2
DNA: TGTGCCAGCAGCTTAGTTGCAGGGTCCTATGGCTACACCTTC
CDR3: CASSLVAGSYGYTF

size: few
J: TRBJ1-1
D: TRBD1
V: TRBV14
DNA: TGTGCCAGCAGCCTTACCTCGGGACAGGGGACTGAAGCTTTCTTT
CDR3: CASSLTSGQGTEAFF

size: NA
J: TRBJ1-6
D: TRBD1
V: TRBV5-8
DNA: TGTGCCAGCAGCTTGGCAGGGGGAAATTCACCCCTCCACTTT
CDR3: CASSLAGGNSPLHF

size: NA
J: TRBJ2-2
D: TRBD2
V: TRBV28
DNA: TGTGCCAGCAGTTCACCCGGGACTAGCGGGAGGCAAGTCGGGGAGCTGTTTTTT
CDR3: CASSSPGTSGRQVGELFF

size: NA
J: TRBJ2-5
D: TRBD2
V: TRBV7-2
DNA: TGTGCCAGCAGCTTAGCGCCCCCTAGCGGGGAGACAAGGGATTCGCAAGAGACCCAGTACTTC
CDR3: CASSLAPPSGETRDSQETQYF

size: few
J: TRBJ2-5
D: TRBD1
V: TRBV28
DNA: TGTGCCAGCAGTTCCGGGACAGGGGGCGCGGAGACCCAGTACTTC
CDR3: CASSSGTGGAETQYF

size: NA
J: TRBJ2-1
D: NA
V: TRBV10-3
DNA: TGTGCCATCAGTGAGTCGCCCCCTCAGGGAAGCGCCTACAATGAGCAGTTCTTC
CDR3: CAISESPPQGSAYNEQFF

size: NA
J: TRBJ2-3
D: TRBD2
V: TRBV14
DNA: TGTGCCAGCAGCCGGACTAGCGGGAGGTGGGCAGATACGCAGTATTTT
CDR3: CASSRTSGRWADTQYF

size: NA
J: TRBJ2-6
D: NA
V: TRBV29-1
DNA: TGCAGCGTTTCTTCTGGGGCCAACGTCCTGACTTTC
CDR3: CSVSSGANVLTF

size: NA
J: TRBJ1-2
D: TRBD1
V: TRBV7-9
DNA: TGTGCCAGCAGCCAACGACAGGGGGCCGTTGGCTACACCTTC
CDR3: CASSQRQGAVGYTF

size: NA
J: TRBJ1-6
D: NA
V: TRBV3-1/TRBV3-2
DNA: TGTGCCAGCAGCCAGAGGTCATATAATTCACCCCTCCACTTT
CDR3: CASSQRSYNSPLHF

size: NA
J: TRBJ2-1
D: NA
V: TRBV28
DNA: TGTGCCAGCAGTTCCCCGGAGCCCGGGAATGAGCAGTTCTTC
CDR3: CASSSPEPGNEQFF

size: once
J: TRBJ1-6
D: NA
V: TRBV30
DNA: TGTGCCTGGAGTTATGGTAGGACAGCAAATAATTCACCCCTCCACTTT
CDR3: CAWSYGRTANNSPLHF

size: NA
J: TRBJ1-3
D: NA
V: TRBV15
DNA: TGTGCCACCAGCAGAACACGGGCGGGTGGAAACACCATATATTTT
CDR3: CATSRTRAGGNTIYF

size: NA
J: TRBJ1-6
D: NA
V: TRBV2
DNA: TGTGCCAGCAGTGACGGGGGAAGCTCCTATAATTCACCCCTCCACTTT
CDR3: CASSDGGSSYNSPLHF

size: NA
J: TRBJ1-6
D: NA
V: TRBV7-8
DNA: TGTGCCAGCAGCTTACAGAACCATAATTCACCCCTCCACTTT
CDR3: CASSLQNHNSPLHF

size: once
J: TRBJ2-3
D: TRBD2
V: TRBV5-1
DNA: TGCGCCAGCAGCTTGCCCCCGACTAGCGGGGCATCCCAGTATTTT
CDR3: CASSLPPTSGASQYF

size: few
J: TRBJ2-3
D: NA
V: TRBV27
DNA: TGTGCCAGCAGTTTTCAGACTGGATCTAGCACAGATACGCAGTATTTT
CDR3: CASSFQTGSSTDTQYF

size: NA
J: TRBJ1-1
D: NA
V: TRBV18
DNA: TGTGCCAGCTCACTTACTCCAGGGGACACTGAAGCTTTCTTT
CDR3: CASSLTPGDTEAFF

size: once
J: TRBJ1-5
D: NA
V: TRBV6-2/TRBV6-3
DNA: TGTGCCAGCAGTTACCCTACACACCGGGGGGGGTTCAATCAGCCCCAGCATTTT
CDR3: CASSYPTHRGGFNQPQHF

size: NA
J: TRBJ2-4
D: TRBD1
V: TRBV19
DNA: TGTGCCAGTACCACCACAGGGGCGTTAGGCATTCAGTACTTC
CDR3: CASTTTGALGIQYF

size: NA
J: TRBJ2-2
D: NA
V: TRBV3-1/TRBV3-2
DNA: TGTGCCAGCAGACGGGGTCCGAACACCGGGGAGCTGTTTTTT
CDR3: CASRRGPNTGELFF

size: NA
J: TRBJ2-7
D: NA
V: TRBV7-9
DNA: TGTGCCAGCACCCCCCAGGGAAGCTACGAGCAGTACTTC
CDR3: CASTPQGSYEQYF

size: NA
J: TRBJ2-7
D: TRBD2
V: TRBV7-2
DNA: TGTGCCAGCAGCGTCTCTAGCGGGAGGGCCACCGAGCAGTACTTC
CDR3: CASSVSSGRATEQYF

size: few
J: TRBJ1-1
D: NA
V: TRBV3-1/TRBV3-2
DNA: TGTGCCAGCAGCGAAGGGGCGACAGTCGAAGCTTTCTTT
CDR3: CASSEGATVEAFF

size: NA
J: TRBJ2-1
D: NA
V: TRBV9
DNA: TGTGCCAGCAGCGTAGAGGGACTGCCCGTGGGGCAGCAGTTCTTC
CDR3: CASSVEGLPVGQQFF

size: once
J: TRBJ1-3
D: TRBD1
V: TRBV5-1
DNA: TGCGCCAGCAGCTTGATGGGACAGGGCGGTGGAAACACCATATATTTT
CDR3: CASSLMGQGGGNTIYF